This record looks at one TCR beta chain sequence and its context. The record originates from a study of cytomegalovirus exposure and HLA in healthy donors. The germline V gene encodes CDR1 LNHDA and CDR2 SQIVND (reference sequence). The V end lost 3 bases, the J end lost 7 bases, and 10 bases lay between the germline ends. The CDR3 covers 14 residues. Researchers ran the PCR with 60 Vbeta and 13 Jbeta primers. Assay: immunoSEQ multiplex PCR; the TCRdb copy retains only in-frame clones and omits some. This repertoire shows over 150,000 clones, approximately 80% found once; its top ten account for 6% to 7.5%.

Sequenced material: PBMCs. V gene TRBV19 combines with J gene TRBJ1-6; D remains ambiguous. This sequence was found in a man aged 30 to 39 in good health and CMV-seropositive. The CDR3 nucleotides are TGTGCCAGTAGTATGGCAGGTCTAAATTCACCCCTCCACTTT. It yields the protein CASSMAGLNSPLHF. Together with reference TRBV19 and TRBJ1-6, the CDR3 gives the full variable domain: DGGITQSPKYLFRKEGQNVTLSCEQNLNHDAMYWYRQDPGQGLRLIYYSQIVNDFQKGDIAEGYSVSREKKESFPLTVTSAQKNPTAFYLCASSMAGLNSPLHFGNGTRLTVT.